This T cell receptor beta chain appears in the sequencing data of a study of blood T cell repertoires in COVID-19. Overall study: COVID-19 samples collected from the United States, Italy and Spain covered acute and convalescent phases. T cells, B-cell-depleted T cells, or PBMCs provided the cDNA or gDNA that served as material.

The V end lost 5 bases, the J end lost 6 bases, and 10 bases lay between the germline ends. Germline CDR1 and CDR2: MDHEN and SYDVKM. The CDR3 covers 13 residues. Per the authors' pipeline: From reference gene primer amplification, estimates of nucleated cell counts were derived. Generated by immunoSEQ multiplex PCR, the TCRdb table keeps only in-frame clones and is missing some. D and trimming were read from the DNA, whereas the V and J calls and clone size are those reported in that table. The sample has more than 90,000 clones; 65% to 80% are singletons. The sequenced sample was peripheral blood. The source of this sequence is a man aged 50-59 years with acute or convalescent COVID-19. The rearrangement joins TRBV28 to TRBJ1-4; D unclear. This CDR3 reads CASSPGRDEKLFF. CDR3 DNA sequence: TGTGCCAGCAGTCCCGGGAGGGATGAAAAACTGTTTTTT.